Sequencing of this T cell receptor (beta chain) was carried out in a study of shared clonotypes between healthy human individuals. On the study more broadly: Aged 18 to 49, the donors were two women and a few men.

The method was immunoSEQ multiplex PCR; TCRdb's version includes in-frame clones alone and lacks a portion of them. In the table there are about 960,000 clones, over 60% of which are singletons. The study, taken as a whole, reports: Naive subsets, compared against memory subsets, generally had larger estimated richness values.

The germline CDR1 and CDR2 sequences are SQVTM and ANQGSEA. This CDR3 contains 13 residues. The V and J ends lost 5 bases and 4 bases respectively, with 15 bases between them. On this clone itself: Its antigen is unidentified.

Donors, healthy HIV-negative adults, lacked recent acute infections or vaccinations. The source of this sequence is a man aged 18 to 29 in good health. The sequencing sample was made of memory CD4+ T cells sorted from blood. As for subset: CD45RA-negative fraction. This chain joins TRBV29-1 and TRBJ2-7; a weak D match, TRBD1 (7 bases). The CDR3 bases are TGCAGCGTTAACAGGGGAGGAGGGTACGAGCAGTACTTC. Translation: CSVNRGGGYEQYF.